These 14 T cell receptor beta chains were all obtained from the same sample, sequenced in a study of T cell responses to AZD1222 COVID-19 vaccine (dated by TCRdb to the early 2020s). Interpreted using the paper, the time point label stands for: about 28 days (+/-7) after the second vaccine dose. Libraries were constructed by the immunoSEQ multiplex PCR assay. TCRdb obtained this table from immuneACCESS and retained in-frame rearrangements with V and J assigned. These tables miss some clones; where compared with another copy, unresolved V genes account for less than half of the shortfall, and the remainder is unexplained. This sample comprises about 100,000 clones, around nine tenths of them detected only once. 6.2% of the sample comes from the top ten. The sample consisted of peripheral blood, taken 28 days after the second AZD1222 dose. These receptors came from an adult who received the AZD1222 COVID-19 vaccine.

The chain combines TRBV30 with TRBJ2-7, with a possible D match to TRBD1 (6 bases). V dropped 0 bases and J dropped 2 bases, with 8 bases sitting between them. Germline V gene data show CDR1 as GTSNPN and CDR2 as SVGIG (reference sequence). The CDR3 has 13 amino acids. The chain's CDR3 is CAWSVNRAYEQYF. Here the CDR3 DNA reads TGTGCCTGGAGTGTAAACAGGGCCTACGAGCAGTACTTC.

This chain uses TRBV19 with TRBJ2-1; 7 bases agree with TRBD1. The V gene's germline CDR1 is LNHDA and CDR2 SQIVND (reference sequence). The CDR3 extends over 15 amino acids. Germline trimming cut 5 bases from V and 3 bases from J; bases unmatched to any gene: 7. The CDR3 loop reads CASSLPGTVYNEQFF. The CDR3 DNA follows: TGTGCCAGTAGTTTACCCGGGACAGTCTACAATGAGCAGTTCTTC.

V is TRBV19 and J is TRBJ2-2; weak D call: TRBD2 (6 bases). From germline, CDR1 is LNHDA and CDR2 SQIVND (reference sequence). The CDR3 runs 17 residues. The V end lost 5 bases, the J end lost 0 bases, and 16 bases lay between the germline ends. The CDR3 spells CASSVLLAITNTGELFF. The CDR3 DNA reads TGTGCCAGTAGTGTTCTTCTAGCGATTACGAACACCGGGGAGCTGTTTTTT. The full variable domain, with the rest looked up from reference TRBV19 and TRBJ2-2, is DGGITQSPKYLFRKEGQNVTLSCEQNLNHDAMYWYRQDPGQGLRLIYYSQIVNDFQKGDIAEGYSVSREKKESFPLTVTSAQKNPTAFYLCASSVLLAITNTGELFFGEGSRLTVL.

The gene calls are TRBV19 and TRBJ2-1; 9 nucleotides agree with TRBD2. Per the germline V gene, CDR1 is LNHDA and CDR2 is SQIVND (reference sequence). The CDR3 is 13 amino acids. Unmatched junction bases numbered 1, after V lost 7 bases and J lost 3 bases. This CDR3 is CASTSGIYNEQFF. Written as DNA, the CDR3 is TGTGCCAGTACTAGCGGGATCTACAATGAGCAGTTCTTC.

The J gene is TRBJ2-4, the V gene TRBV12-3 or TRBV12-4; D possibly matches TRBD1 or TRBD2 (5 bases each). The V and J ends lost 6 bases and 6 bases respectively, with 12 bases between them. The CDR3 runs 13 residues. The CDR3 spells CASSLGPRNIQYF. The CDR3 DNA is TGTGCCAGCAGCTTGGGACCGCGAAACATTCAGTACTTC.

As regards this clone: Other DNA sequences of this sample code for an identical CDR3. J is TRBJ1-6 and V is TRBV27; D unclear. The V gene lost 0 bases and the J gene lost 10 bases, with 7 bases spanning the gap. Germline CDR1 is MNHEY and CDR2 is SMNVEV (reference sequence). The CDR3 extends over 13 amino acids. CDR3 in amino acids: CASSLSKGSPLHF. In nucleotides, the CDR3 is TGTGCCAGCAGTTTATCGAAAGGGTCACCCCTCCACTTT.

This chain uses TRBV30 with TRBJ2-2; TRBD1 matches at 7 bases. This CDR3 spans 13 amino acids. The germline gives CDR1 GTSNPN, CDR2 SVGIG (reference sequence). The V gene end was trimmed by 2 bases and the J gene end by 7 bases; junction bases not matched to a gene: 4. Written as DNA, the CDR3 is TGTGCCTGGAGTATAGGACAGGTCGGGGAGCTGTTTTTT. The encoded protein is CAWSIGQVGELFF.

The CDR3 bases are TGTGCCAGTAGTATAGGAAACAGGGGGTCCTATAATTCACCCCTCCACTTT. This translates into CASSIGNRGSYNSPLHF. The chain employs TRBV19 and TRBJ1-6; 8 bases map to TRBD1. CDR3 length: 17 amino acids. Germline V gives CDR1 LNHDA, CDR2 SQIVND (reference sequence). With V trimmed by 1 base and J by 1 base, 3 bases remained unmatched.

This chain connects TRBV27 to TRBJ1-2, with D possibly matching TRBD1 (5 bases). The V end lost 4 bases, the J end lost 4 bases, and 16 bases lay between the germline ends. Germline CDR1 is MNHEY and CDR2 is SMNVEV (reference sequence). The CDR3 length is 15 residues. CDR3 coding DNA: TGTGCCAGCAGTTCTCGGGGGGAGGGAGCCTATGGCTACACCTTC. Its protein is CASSSRGEGAYGYTF.

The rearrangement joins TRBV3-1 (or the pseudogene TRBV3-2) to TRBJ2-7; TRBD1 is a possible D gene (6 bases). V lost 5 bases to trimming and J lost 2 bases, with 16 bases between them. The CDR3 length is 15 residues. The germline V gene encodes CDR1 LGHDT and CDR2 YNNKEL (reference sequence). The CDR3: CASSDRDTVAYEQYF. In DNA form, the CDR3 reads TGTGCCAGCAGCGACCGGGACACCGTGGCCTACGAGCAGTACTTC.

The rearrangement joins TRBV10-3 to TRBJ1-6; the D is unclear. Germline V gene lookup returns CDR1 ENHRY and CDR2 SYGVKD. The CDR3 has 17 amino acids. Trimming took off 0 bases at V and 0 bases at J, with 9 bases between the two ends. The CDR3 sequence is CAISESPGSSYNSPLHF. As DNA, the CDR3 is TGTGCCATCAGTGAGTCGCCGGGGAGCTCCTATAATTCACCCCTCCACTTT.

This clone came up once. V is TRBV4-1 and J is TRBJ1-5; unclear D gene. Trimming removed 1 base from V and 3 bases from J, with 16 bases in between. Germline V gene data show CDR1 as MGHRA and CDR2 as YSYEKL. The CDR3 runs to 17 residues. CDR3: CASSQGMAGRANQPQHF. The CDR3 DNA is TGCGCCAGCAGCCAAGGAATGGCAGGTCGAGCCAATCAGCCCCAGCATTTT.

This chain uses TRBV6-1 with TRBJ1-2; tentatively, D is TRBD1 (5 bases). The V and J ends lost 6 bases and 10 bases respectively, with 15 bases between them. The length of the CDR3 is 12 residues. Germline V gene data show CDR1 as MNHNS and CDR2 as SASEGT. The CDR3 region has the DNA TGTGCCAGCAGGTTGACAGTGCCCTTCTACACCTTC. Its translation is CASRLTVPFYTF.

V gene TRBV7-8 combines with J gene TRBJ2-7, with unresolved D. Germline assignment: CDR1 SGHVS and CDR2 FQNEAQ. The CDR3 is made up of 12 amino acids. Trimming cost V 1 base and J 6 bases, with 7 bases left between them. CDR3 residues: CASSLVAREQYF. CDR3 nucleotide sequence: TGTGCCAGCAGCTTAGTAGCTCGCGAGCAGTACTTC.